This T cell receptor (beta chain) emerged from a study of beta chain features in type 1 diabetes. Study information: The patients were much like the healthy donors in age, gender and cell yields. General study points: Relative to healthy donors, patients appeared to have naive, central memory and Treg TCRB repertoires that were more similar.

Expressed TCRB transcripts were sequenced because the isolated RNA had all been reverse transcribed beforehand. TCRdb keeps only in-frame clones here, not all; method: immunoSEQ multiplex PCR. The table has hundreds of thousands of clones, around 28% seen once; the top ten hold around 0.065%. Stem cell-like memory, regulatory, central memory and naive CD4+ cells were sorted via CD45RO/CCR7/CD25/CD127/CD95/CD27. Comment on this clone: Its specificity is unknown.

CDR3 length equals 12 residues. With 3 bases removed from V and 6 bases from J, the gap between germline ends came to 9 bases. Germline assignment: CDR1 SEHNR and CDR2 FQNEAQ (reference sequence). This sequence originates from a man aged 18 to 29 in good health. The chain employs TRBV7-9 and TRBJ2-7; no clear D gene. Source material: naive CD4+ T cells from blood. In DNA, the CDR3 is TGTGCCAGCAGCTTCGAAGCTCGCGAGCAGTACTTC. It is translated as CASSFEAREQYF.